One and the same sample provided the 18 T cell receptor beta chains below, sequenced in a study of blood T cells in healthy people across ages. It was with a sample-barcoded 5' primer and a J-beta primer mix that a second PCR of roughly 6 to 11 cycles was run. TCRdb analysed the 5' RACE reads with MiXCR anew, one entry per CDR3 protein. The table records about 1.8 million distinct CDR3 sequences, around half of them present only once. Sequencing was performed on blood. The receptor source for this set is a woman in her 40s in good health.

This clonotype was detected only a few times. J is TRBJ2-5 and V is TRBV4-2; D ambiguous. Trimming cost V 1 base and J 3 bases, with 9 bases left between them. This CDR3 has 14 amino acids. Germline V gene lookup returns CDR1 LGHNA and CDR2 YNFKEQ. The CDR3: CASSQGTSKETQYF. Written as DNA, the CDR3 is TGTGCCAGCAGCCAAGGGACCTCGAAAGAGACCCAGTACTTC.

CDR3 protein: CSAPHPTTAFNEQFF. The CDR3 bases are TGCAGTGCTCCTCACCCTACGACAGCCTTCAATGAGCAGTTCTTC. V usage is TRBV20-1 and J usage is TRBJ2-1; D perhaps matches TRBD1 (5 bases). The CDR3 loop spans 15 amino acids. Trimming cost V 5 bases and J 6 bases, with 20 bases left between them. CDR1 and CDR2 (germline): DFQATT, SNEGSKA (reference sequence).

The CDR3 loop reads CSLTGVHEQFF. CDR3 coding DNA: TGCAGCTTGACAGGGGTGCATGAGCAGTTCTTC. The chain carries TRBV20-1 and TRBJ2-1, with TRBD1 matching over 8 bases. CDR1 and CDR2 from the germline V gene are DFQATT and SNEGSKA (reference sequence). The CDR3 covers 11 residues.

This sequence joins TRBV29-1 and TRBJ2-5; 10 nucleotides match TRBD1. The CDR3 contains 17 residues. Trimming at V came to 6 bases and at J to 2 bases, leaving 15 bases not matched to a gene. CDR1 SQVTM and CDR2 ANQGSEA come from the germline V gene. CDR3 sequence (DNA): TGCAGCGTCGAAAATCGATCGACAGGGGGCAGGCAAGAGACCCAGTACTTC. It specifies CSVENRSTGGRQETQYF.

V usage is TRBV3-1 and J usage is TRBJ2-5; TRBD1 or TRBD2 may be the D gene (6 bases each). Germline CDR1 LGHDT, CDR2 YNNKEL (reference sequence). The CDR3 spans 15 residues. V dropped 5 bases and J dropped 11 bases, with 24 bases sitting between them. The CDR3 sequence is CASSSKGGRSGEQYF. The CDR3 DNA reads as TGTGCCAGCAGCTCCAAGGGGGGCAGGTCGGGTGAGCAGTACTTC.

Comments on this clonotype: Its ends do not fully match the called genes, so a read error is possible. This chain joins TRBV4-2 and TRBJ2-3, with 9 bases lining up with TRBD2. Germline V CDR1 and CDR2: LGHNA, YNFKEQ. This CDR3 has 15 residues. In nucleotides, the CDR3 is TGTGCCGGCAGCCCGCGGGGGGGCATCGCAGATACGCAGTATTTT. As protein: CAGSPRGGIADTQYF.

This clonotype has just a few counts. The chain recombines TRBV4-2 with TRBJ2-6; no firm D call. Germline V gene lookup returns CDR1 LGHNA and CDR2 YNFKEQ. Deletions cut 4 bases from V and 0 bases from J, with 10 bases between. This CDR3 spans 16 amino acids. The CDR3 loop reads CASSPRHASGANVLTF. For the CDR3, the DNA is TGTGCCAGCAGCCCCCGGCACGCCTCTGGGGCCAACGTCCTGACTTTC.

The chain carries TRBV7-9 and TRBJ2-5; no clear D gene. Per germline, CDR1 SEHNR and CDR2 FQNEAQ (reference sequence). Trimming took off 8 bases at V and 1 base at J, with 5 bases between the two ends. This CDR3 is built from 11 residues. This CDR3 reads CASAPQETQYF. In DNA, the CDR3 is TGTGCCAGCGCCCCCCAAGAGACCCAGTACTTC. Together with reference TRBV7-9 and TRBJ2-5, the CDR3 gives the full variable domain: DTGVSQNPRHKITKRGQNVTFRCDPISEHNRLYWYRQTLGQGPEFLTYFQNEAQLEKSRLLSDRFSAERPKGSFSTLEIQRTEQGDSAMYLCASAPQETQYFGPGTRLLVL.

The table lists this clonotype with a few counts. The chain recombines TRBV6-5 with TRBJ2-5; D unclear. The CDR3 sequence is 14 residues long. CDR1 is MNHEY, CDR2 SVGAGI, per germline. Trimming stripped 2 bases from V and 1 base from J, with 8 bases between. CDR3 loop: CASSYGVGQETQYF. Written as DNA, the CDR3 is TGTGCCAGCAGTTACGGGGTCGGCCAAGAGACCCAGTACTTC.

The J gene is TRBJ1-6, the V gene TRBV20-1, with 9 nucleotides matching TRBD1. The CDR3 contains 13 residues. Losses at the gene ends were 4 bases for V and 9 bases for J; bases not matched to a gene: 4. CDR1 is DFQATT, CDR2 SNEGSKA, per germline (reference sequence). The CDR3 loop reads CSATDRGSSPLHF. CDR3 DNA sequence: TGCAGTGCTACGGACAGGGGAAGTTCACCCCTCCACTTT.

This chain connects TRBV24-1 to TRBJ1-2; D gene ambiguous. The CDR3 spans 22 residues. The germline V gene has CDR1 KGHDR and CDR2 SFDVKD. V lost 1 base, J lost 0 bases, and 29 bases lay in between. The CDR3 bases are TGTGCCACCAGTGATTTTAAGGCGATGCCTCGATGGAGGATGGTAGCTAACTATGGCTACACCTTC. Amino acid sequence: CATSDFKAMPRWRMVANYGYTF.

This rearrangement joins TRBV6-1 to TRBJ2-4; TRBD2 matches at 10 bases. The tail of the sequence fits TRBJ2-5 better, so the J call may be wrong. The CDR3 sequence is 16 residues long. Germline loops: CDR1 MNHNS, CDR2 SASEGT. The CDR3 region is CASSEGLAGDQETQYF. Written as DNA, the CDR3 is TGTGCCAGCAGTGAAGGGCTAGCGGGGGACCAAGAGACCCAGTACTTC.

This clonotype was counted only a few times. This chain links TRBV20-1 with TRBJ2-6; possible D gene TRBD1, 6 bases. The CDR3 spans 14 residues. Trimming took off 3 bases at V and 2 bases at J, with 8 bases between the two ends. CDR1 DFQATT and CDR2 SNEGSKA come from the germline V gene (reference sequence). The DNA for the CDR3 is TGCAGTGCTAGCAGGGGAACTGGGGCCAACGTCCTGACTTTC. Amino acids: CSASRGTGANVLTF.

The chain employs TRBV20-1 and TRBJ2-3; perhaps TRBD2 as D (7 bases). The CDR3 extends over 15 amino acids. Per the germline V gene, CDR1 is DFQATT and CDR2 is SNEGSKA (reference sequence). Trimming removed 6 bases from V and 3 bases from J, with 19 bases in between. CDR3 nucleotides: TGCAGTGCCCACGGTGGGGGGGCACAGACAGATACGCAGTATTTT. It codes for CSAHGGGAQTDTQYF.

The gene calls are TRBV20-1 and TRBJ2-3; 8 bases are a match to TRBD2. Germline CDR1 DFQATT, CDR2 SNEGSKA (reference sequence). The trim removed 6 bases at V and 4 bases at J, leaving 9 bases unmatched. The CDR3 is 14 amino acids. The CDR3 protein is CSAQSRGGSDTQYF. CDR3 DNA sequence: TGCAGTGCCCAATCCCGGGGGGGATCAGATACGCAGTATTTT.

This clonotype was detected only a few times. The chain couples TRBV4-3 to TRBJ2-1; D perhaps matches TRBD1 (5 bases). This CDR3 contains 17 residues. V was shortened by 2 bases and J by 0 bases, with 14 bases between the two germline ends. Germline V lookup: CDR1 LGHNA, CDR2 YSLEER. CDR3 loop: CASSQPPGLGSYNEQFF. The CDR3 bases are TGCGCCAGCAGCCAACCCCCAGGGTTGGGCTCCTACAATGAGCAGTTCTTC.

The CDR3 reads CASSVSQAATNEKLFF. For the CDR3, the DNA is TGTGCCAGCAGCGTGAGCCAGGCGGCAACTAATGAAAAACTGTTTTTT. The rearrangement uses TRBV9 and TRBJ1-4; D gene ambiguous. V dropped 2 bases and J dropped 0 bases, with 11 bases sitting between them. This CDR3 has 16 residues. Germline V gives CDR1 SGDLS, CDR2 YYNGEE.

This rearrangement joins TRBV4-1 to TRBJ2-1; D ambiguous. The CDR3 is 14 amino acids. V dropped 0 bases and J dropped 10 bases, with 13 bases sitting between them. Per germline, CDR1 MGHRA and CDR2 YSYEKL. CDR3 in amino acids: CASSQDGPLGEQFF. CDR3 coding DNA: TGCGCCAGCAGCCAAGATGGACCCCTCGGGGAGCAGTTCTTC.